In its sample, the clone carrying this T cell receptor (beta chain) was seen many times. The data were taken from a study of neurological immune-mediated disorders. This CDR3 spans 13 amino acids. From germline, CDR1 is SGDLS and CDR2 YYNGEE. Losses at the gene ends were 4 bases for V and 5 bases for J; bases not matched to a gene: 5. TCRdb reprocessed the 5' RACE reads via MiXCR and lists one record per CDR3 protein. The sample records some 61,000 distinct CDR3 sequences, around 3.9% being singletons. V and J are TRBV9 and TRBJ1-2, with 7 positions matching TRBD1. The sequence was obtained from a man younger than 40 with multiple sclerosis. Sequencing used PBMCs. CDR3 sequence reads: CASSSRQGYGYTF. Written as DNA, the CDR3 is TGTGCCAGCAGCTCCCGACAGGGTTATGGCTACACCTTC.